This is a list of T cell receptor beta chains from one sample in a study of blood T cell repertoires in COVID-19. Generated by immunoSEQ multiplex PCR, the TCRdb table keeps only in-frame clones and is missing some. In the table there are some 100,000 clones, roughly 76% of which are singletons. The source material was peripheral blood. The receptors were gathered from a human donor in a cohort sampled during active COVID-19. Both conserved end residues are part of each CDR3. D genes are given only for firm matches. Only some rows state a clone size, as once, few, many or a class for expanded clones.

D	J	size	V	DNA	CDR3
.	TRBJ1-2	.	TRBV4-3	TGCGCCAGCAGCCAAGAGAGGGTCAGGCCTAACTATGGCTACACCTTC	CASSQERVRPNYGYTF
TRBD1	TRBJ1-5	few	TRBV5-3	TGTGCCAGAAGCGCTTCCGGGACAGGGAAGAAAAATTATAGCAATCAGCCCCAGCATTTT	CARSASGTGKKNYSNQPQHF
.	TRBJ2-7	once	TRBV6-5	TGTGCCAGCAGTCCCCGGGACTCTCCAGTCTACGAGCAGTACTTC	CASSPRDSPVYEQYF
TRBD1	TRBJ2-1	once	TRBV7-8	TGTGCCAGCAGCTTCGGACAGGGTTGGTTCTTC	CASSFGQGWFF
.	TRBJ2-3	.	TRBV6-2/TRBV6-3	TGTGCCAGCAGTTCGGGACAAGCTAGCACAGATACGCAGTATTTT	CASSSGQASTDTQYF
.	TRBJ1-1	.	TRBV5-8	TGTGCCAGCAGCTTCGATAGGAACACTGAAGCTTTCTTT	CASSFDRNTEAFF
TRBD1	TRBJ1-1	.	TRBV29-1	TGCAGCGTTGAAGGGGGGGACAGGGGGCGGTCGGCTTTCTTT	CSVEGGDRGRSAFF
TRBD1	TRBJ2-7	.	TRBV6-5	TGTGCCAGCAGTTACAACCTGGACAGGGCCTACGAGCAGTACTTC	CASSYNLDRAYEQYF
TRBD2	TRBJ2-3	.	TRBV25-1	TGTGCCAGCGGACTAGCGGGAATAGCAGATACGCAGTATTTT	CASGLAGIADTQYF
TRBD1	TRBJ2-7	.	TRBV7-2	TGTGCCAGCAGACCAATACAGGGGCCCGGCTCCTACGAGCAGTACTTC	CASRPIQGPGSYEQYF
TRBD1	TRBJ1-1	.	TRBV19	TGTGCCAGTAGGACCGGGACAGATGAAGCTTTCTTT	CASRTGTDEAFF
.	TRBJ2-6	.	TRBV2	TGTGCCAGGGCTGACGGGGGTGTCAGGGGGAGCTCTGGGGCCAACGTCCTGACTTTC	CARADGGVRGSSGANVLTF
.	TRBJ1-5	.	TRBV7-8	TGTGCCAGCAGCTTAGCGCCTCCAGGGACTCTCCAGCCCCAGCATTTT	CASSLAPPGTLQPQHF
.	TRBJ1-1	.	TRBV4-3	TGCGCCAGCAGCCAAGAGGGTCGCCGGACATCGATAGCTTTCTTT	CASSQEGRRTSIAFF
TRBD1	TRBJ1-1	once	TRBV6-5	TGTGCCAGCAGTTACGGGCAGGGGGCGGGGACTGAAGCTTTCTTT	CASSYGQGAGTEAFF
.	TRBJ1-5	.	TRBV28	TGTGCCAGCAGTTTAGGGGCCCAGCCCCAGCATTTT	CASSLGAQPQHF
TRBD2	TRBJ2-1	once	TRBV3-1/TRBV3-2	TGTGCCAGCAGCCAAGGGCCCCTAGCGGGGGGGGATGAGCAGTTCTTC	CASSQGPLAGGDEQFF
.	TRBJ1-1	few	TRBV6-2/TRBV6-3	TGTGCCAGCACCCCCGCGAGCAAGAACACTGAAGCTTTCTTT	CASTPASKNTEAFF
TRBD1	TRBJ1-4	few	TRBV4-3	TGCGCCAGCAGCCGCGGACAGGGGGCTAATGAAAAACTGTTTTTT	CASSRGQGANEKLFF
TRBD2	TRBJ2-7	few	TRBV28	TGTGCCAGCAGCCCCACTAGCGGGGGTGACTACGAGCAGTACTTC	CASSPTSGGDYEQYF
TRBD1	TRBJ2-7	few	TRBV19	TGTGCCAGTGCCACGGACAGGGGCTACGAGCAGTACTTC	CASATDRGYEQYF
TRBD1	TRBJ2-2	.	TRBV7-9	TGTGCCAGCAGCTTAGCGGGACAGCTGAACACCGGGGAGCTGTTTTTT	CASSLAGQLNTGELFF
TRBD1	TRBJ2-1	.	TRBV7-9	TGTGCCAGCAGCCGGCGTTTTCGGGACAGGGTTTACAATGAGCAGTTCTTC	CASSRRFRDRVYNEQFF
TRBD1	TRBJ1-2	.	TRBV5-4	TGTGCCAGCAGCTTACTAGGGGGCGACGGCTACACCTTC	CASSLLGGDGYTF
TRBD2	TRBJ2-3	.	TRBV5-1	TGCGCCAGCAGCCCACAACTAGCGGGAGGCACAGATACGCAGTATTTT	CASSPQLAGGTDTQYF
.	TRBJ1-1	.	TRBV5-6	TGTGCCAGCAGCTTGTGGGGGCTTAACACTGAAGCTTTCTTT	CASSLWGLNTEAFF
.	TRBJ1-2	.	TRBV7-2	TGTGCCAGCAGCTTAGATACATTCTATGGCTACACCTTC	CASSLDTFYGYTF
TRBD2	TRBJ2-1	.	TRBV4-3	TGCGCCAGCAGCCCCGGGACTAGCGGGAGATCCTACAATGAGCAGTTCTTC	CASSPGTSGRSYNEQFF
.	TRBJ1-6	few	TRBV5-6	TGTGCCAGCAGCTTGGCCGGGGGGGCACCCTATAATTCACCCCTCCACTTT	CASSLAGGAPYNSPLHF
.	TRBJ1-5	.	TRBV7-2	TGTGCCAGCAGCTACAGGTCGGGGGGTAGCAATCAGCCCCAGCATTTT	CASSYRSGGSNQPQHF
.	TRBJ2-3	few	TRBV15	TGTGCCACCAGCAGAGCCCTCGGGACATCAGATACGCAGTATTTT	CATSRALGTSDTQYF
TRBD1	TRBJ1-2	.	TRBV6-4	TGTGCCAGCAGGGTACAGGGGGGCGCTAACTATGGCTACACCTTC	CASRVQGGANYGYTF
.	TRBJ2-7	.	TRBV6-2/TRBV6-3	TGTGCCAGCAGTTCCCCACACCAGTTGACAGCCACATACGAGCAGTACTTC	CASSSPHQLTATYEQYF
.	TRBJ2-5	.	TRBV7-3	TGTGCCAGCAGCTCCATCCCCCAAGAGACCCAGTACTTC	CASSSIPQETQYF
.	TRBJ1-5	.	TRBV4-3	TGCGCCAGCAGCCAAGATTGGGCAGGGGCCCAGCCCCAGCATTTT	CASSQDWAGAQPQHF
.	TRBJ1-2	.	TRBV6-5	TGTGCCAGCAGTCCCATTGGGGGCGCAGGCTACACCTTC	CASSPIGGAGYTF
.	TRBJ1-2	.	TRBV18	TGTGCCAGCTCACCCAGGGGTATTGATGGCTACACCTTC	CASSPRGIDGYTF
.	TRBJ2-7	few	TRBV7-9	TGTGCCAGCAGCTCGGGGACCTACGAGCAGTACTTC	CASSSGTYEQYF
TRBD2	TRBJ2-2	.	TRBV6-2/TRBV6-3	TGTGCCAGCAGTTACTCGAGTTTTCTAGCGGGGGAGTCCGGGGAGCTGTTTTTT	CASSYSSFLAGESGELFF
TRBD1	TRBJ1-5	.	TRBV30	TGTGCCTGGGAGCCCGGGACAGGGGGCAATCAGCCCCAGCATTTT	CAWEPGTGGNQPQHF
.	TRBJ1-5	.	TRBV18	TGTGCCAGCTCACCCTCGAGCGGCAATCAGCCCCAGCATTTT	CASSPSSGNQPQHF
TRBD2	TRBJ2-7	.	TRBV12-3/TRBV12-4	TGTGCCAGCAGCGGACTAGCGGGGACCGAGCAGTACTTC	CASSGLAGTEQYF
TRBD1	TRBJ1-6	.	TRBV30	TGTGCCTGGAGTGTAAGGGACAGGGGGAATTCACCCCTCCACTTT	CAWSVRDRGNSPLHF
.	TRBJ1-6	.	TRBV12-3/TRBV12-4	TGTGCCAGCAGGTTCCCCGGGTCACCCCTCCACTTT	CASRFPGSPLHF
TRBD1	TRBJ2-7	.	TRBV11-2	TGTGCCAGCAGCTCTATCGTGGGACAGAGGACCTACGAGCAGTACTTC	CASSSIVGQRTYEQYF
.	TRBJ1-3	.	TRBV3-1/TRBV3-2	TGTGCCAGCAGCCAAGTAAGGAGCTCTGGAAACACCATATATTTT	CASSQVRSSGNTIYF
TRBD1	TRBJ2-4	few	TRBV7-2	TGTGCCAGCAGCTTAGTCAGGGGGCGCGCCAAAAACATTCAGTACTTC	CASSLVRGRAKNIQYF
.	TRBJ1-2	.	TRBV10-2	TGCGCCAGCAGGGGGGGGCAGGGCTTCTACACCTTC	CASRGGQGFYTF
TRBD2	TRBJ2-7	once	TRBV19	TGTGCCAGCACACGGGTAGGCGGGGGACCAAGCTACGAGCAGTACTTC	CASTRVGGGPSYEQYF
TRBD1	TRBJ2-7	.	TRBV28	TGTGCCAGCCGACAAGGGGGCGGACGCTACGAGCAGTACTTC	CASRQGGGRYEQYF
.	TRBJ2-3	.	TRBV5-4	TGTGCCAGCAGCGCGAGCACAGATACGCAGTATTTT	CASSASTDTQYF
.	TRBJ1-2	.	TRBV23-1	TGCGCCAGCAGTCAATCGCGGGTCCAAACTAACTATGGCTACACCTTC	CASSQSRVQTNYGYTF